These T cell receptor beta chains were read from a single sample in a study of blood T cell repertoires in COVID-19. TCRdb keeps only in-frame clones here, not all; method: immunoSEQ multiplex PCR. The sample contains just over 95,000 clones, 82% of which appear only once. Material: peripheral blood. All receptors derive from a man at least 80 years old with acute or convalescent COVID-19. CDR3s include the opening cysteine and the closing phenylalanine or tryptophan. D genes are given only for firm matches. A row's size may be missing; if present it is once, few, many or a size class.

J gene	V gene	CDR3 length	D gene	clone size	CDR3 DNA	CDR3 protein
TRBJ2-7	TRBV9	13	-	few	TGTGCCAGCAGCGCCAACGGGGCCTACGAGCAGTACTTC	CASSANGAYEQYF
TRBJ2-2	TRBV19	17	TRBD2	-	TGTGCCAGTAGTATCCCGGGACTAGCGGAGAACACCGGGGAGCTGTTTTTT	CASSIPGLAENTGELFF
TRBJ2-5	TRBV5-1	14	-	-	TGCGCCAGCAGCCCCTCGCGGGTATGGGAGACCCAGTACTTC	CASSPSRVWETQYF
TRBJ1-1	TRBV18	14	-	-	TGTGCCAGCTCACCGAGACAGGAGAAAAATGAAGCTTTCTTT	CASSPRQEKNEAFF
TRBJ1-1	TRBV5-4	15	TRBD1	-	TGTGCCAGCAGCTTGGATGGCAGGGGGTTAACTGAAGCTTTCTTT	CASSLDGRGLTEAFF
TRBJ2-1	TRBV27	15	-	few	TGTGCCAGCAGTTTTACGACAGGTTCATACAATGAGCAGTTCTTC	CASSFTTGSYNEQFF
TRBJ1-5	TRBV19	15	TRBD1	-	TGTGCCAGTAGTTCCGGACAGGGGGCCCGCGAGCCCCAGCATTTT	CASSSGQGAREPQHF
TRBJ2-7	TRBV28	15	-	-	TGTGCCAGCAGGACGGCAGGGACTGACGCTAAAGAGCAGTACTTC	CASRTAGTDAKEQYF
TRBJ2-6	TRBV7-2	16	-	-	TGTGCCAGCAGCTTAGGGAACGGAGTGAGGGCCAACGTCCTGACTTTC	CASSLGNGVRANVLTF
TRBJ1-6	TRBV3-1/TRBV3-2	15	TRBD1	-	TGTGCCAGCAGCTCCTATGGACAGGACAATTCACCCCTCCACTTT	CASSSYGQDNSPLHF
TRBJ2-6	TRBV29-1	14	-	-	TGCAGCGTTGACGCGGGGACTGGGGCCAACGTCCTGACTTTC	CSVDAGTGANVLTF
TRBJ1-1	TRBV2	13	TRBD1	-	TGTGCCAGCGGCCAGGGGGTGAACACTGAAGCTTTCTTT	CASGQGVNTEAFF
TRBJ1-6	TRBV7-2	16	-	-	TGTGCCAGCAGCTTCTCAGGGGTCGCCTATAATTCACCCCTCCACTTT	CASSFSGVAYNSPLHF
TRBJ1-1	TRBV5-4	17	-	few	TGTGCCAGCAGCCAGACCGGGTTAATTCTTATCAACACTGAAGCTTTCTTT	CASSQTGLILINTEAFF
TRBJ2-7	TRBV7-8	17	-	-	TGTGCCAGCAGTAACTCCATAGAGAAGTCATATAACTACGAGCAGTACTTC	CASSNSIEKSYNYEQYF
TRBJ1-2	TRBV5-1	13	TRBD1	-	TGCGCCAGCAGCTTGCAGGGGGCAAGGGGCTACACCTTC	CASSLQGARGYTF
TRBJ1-1	TRBV11-2	14	-	-	TGTGCCAGCAGCTTAGTAAGGACAGTGACTGAAGCTTTCTTT	CASSLVRTVTEAFF
TRBJ2-2	TRBV12-3/TRBV12-4	13	TRBD2	once	TGTGCCAGTCGGGGGGTAGGCACCGGGGAGCTGTTTTTT	CASRGVGTGELFF
TRBJ2-1	TRBV11-2	15	-	-	TGTGCCAGCAGCTTAGAGAGACAGGTGATCAATGAGCAGTTCTTC	CASSLERQVINEQFF
TRBJ1-1	TRBV4-3	14	-	few	TGCGCCAGCAGCCAAGATCCGGGGGACACTGAAGCTTTCTTT	CASSQDPGDTEAFF
TRBJ2-5	TRBV5-1	14	-	-	TGCGCCAGCAGCCGACATTCTAACCAAGAGACCCAGTACTTC	CASSRHSNQETQYF
TRBJ1-1	TRBV5-1	15	-	-	TGCGCCAGCAGCTCGAGCCCCGGACAGAACACTGAAGCTTTCTTT	CASSSSPGQNTEAFF
TRBJ2-2	TRBV27	15	TRBD2	-	TGTGCCACCTTACCCAGCGGGAGGGGAACCGGGGAGCTGTTTTTT	CATLPSGRGTGELFF
TRBJ1-5	TRBV27	14	TRBD1	few	TGTGCCAGCAGGGGACAGGGGGCCGGTCAGCCCCAGCATTTT	CASRGQGAGQPQHF
TRBJ1-1	TRBV18	13	-	-	TGTGCCAGCTCACCAACTACGAACACTGAAGCTTTCTTT	CASSPTTNTEAFF
TRBJ2-1	TRBV6-5	15	TRBD2	-	TGTGCCAGCAGCCCAAGCGGGGTCCCGTACAATGAGCAGTTCTTC	CASSPSGVPYNEQFF
TRBJ1-6	TRBV7-6	16	-	-	TGTGCCAGCAGCTTTGGGGCTTCAGGGGACGGTTCACCCCTCCACTTT	CASSFGASGDGSPLHF
TRBJ1-1	TRBV2	13	TRBD1	few	TGTGCCAGCAACAGGGGACGGAACACTGAAGCTTTCTTT	CASNRGRNTEAFF
TRBJ1-2	TRBV11-2	16	-	-	TGTGCCAGCAGCTCCCGACAGCCCAATCGGGCTTATGGCTACACCTTC	CASSSRQPNRAYGYTF
TRBJ2-7	TRBV28	14	-	-	TGTGCCACTCGAGACCCGGGACAAAACTACGAGCAGTACTTC	CATRDPGQNYEQYF
TRBJ1-1	TRBV6-5	13	-	-	TGTGCCAGCAAGACAGTTATGAACACTGAAGCTTTCTTT	CASKTVMNTEAFF
TRBJ2-3	TRBV14	15	-	-	TGTGCCAGCAGCCCCCCAGGCAGAAGCACAGATACGCAGTATTTT	CASSPPGRSTDTQYF
TRBJ1-3	TRBV29-1	16	-	-	TGCAGCGTTGAAGATGGAGCAGGGGACATTGGAAACACCATATATTTT	CSVEDGAGDIGNTIYF
TRBJ1-1	TRBV29-1	15	TRBD1	few	TGCAGCGTTGAAGAGGGGACAGGGAGGAATACTGAAGCTTTCTTT	CSVEEGTGRNTEAFF
TRBJ2-2	TRBV7-7	15	-	few	TGTGCCAGCAGCTTATACTCACAGGGTAACGGGGAGCTGTTTTTT	CASSLYSQGNGELFF
TRBJ1-3	TRBV9	15	-	-	TGTGCCAGCAGCCTTGGGGCCAGCTCTGGAAACACCATATATTTT	CASSLGASSGNTIYF